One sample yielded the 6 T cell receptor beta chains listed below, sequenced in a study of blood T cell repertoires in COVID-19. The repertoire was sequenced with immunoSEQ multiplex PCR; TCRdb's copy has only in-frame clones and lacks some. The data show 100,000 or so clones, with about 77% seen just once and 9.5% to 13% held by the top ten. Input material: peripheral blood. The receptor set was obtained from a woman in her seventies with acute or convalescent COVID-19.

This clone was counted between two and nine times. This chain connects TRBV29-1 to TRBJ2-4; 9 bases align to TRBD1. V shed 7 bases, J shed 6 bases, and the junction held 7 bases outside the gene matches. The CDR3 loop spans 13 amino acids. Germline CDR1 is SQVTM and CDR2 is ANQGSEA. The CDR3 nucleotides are TGCAGCGGCACTCCGGGACAGGGAAACATTCAGTACTTC. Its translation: CSGTPGQGNIQYF.

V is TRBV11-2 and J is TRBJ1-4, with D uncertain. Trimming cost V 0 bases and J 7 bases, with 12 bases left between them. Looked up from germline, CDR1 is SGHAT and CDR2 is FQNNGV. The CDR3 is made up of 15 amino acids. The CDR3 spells CASSLESSGSEKLFF. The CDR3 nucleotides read TGTGCCAGCAGCTTAGAATCCAGCGGCAGTGAAAAACTGTTTTTT.

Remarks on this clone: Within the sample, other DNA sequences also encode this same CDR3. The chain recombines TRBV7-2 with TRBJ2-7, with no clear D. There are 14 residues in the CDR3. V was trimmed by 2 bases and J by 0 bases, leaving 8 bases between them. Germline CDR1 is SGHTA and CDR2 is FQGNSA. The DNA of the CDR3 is TGTGCCAGCAGCTTATCGTTCAGCTCCTACGAGCAGTACGTC. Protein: CASSLSFSSYEQYV.

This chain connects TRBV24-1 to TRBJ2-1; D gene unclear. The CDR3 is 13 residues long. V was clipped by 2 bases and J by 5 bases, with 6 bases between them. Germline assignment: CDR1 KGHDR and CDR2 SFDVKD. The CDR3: CATSDSTDNEQFF. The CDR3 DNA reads TGTGCCACCAGTGATTCAACTGACAATGAGCAGTTCTTC.

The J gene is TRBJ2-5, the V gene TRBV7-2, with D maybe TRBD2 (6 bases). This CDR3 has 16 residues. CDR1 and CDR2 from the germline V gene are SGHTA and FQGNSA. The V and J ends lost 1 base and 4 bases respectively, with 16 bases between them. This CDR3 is CASSLGGGVGRETQYF. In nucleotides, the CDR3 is TGTGCCAGCAGCTTAGGCGGCGGGGTTGGAAGAGAGACCCAGTACTTC.

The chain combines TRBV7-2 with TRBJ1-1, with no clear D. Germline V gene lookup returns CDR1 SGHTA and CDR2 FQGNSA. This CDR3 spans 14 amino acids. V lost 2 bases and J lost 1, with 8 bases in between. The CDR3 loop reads CASSLQQANTEAFF. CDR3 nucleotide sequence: TGTGCCAGCAGCTTACAGCAGGCGAACACTGAAGCTTTCTTT.